This T cell receptor beta chain is drawn from a study of T cell clonality in common variable immunodeficiency (dated by TCRdb to the mid-2010s). Study-wide findings and limitations: Patient heterogeneity within the CVID cohort put limits on correlating repertoire features with clinical complications. Compared with healthy controls, CVID subjects showed increased TCRbeta clonality (t-test p = 0.018), a feature most characteristic of about a third of subjects. CVID TCRbeta sequences were reported to have fewer deletions and N-nucleotide insertions and to lack highly modified clones with 13 or more V deletions. Healthy controls shared more TCRbeta clones with each other than CVID subjects shared among themselves (p < 0.0001). According to the authors, finding the cause of the higher clonality in CVID would require sequencing the repertoires of T cell subpopulations. Even though DNA input was equal, the average per sample came to some 90,000 unique sequences for controls compared with around 32,000 for CVID samples.

This clone was seen a handful of times. There is no known antigen for this receptor. The read ends 3 residues before the CDR3 terminus; that terminus is restored from the germline J gene. Predominantly Caucasian heritage was noted among both the CVID patients and the healthy controls. From each donor, about 5 to 8 ml of heparinized peripheral whole blood was collected. Genomic DNA from adults with common variable immune deficiency (CVID) and from healthy adult controls was used to sequence TCRbeta CDR3 repertoires. The control group was made up of about 22 healthy adult volunteers (about 10 male and around twelve female) whose ages ranged from about 20 to 66 years, with a mean age of approximately 37. Diluted blood was density-centrifuged over Hypaque 1077 or Ficoll-Paque to isolate peripheral blood mononuclear cells. Genomic DNA was obtained from unsorted mononuclear cells through either Qiagen column purification or a centrifugation-based method.

The CDR3 has 15 amino acids, counting the end cysteine and phenylalanine. Of the CDR3's DNA, 36 bases were read; they are in frame from base 1. Trimming accounts for 2 bases at V and 2 bases at J, while the number of junction bases matched to no gene is 4. CDR1 SGHDT and CDR2 YYEEEE were looked up in the germline V gene. For sequencing, equivalent amounts of genomic DNA were input from CVID and control samples. For every sample, a 60 bp segment covering the rearranged TCRbeta CDR3 region was amplified and then sequenced. The immunoSEQ assay, a bias-corrected multiplex PCR with high-throughput sequencing, was employed for TCRbeta amplification. On the authors' methods: Each unique nucleotide sequence was treated as a clone and annotated with V, D and J genes, copy number and frequency. Sequences were labeled productive if in frame, and non-productive if out of frame or containing stop codons. Clonality was calculated from Shannon's entropy as previously described. The predicted amino acid sequences of productive clones were used to derive mean CDR3 Kyte-Doolittle hydropathy. Using the R hclust function, scaled V gene usage was clustered hierarchically with Manhattan distance and complete linkage. Clone sharing by CDR3 amino acid sequence was assessed by resampling 12 repertoires per group over 100 rounds. The repertoires were screened for 70 published EBV-specific TCRbeta sequences and roughly 240 published CMV-specific TCRbeta sequences. Analysis left out two CVID samples that produced under 10,000 sequences, so fewer than 55 CVID repertoires remained. The table comes from immuneACCESS by way of TCRdb, which keeps in-frame sequences with V and J called. Part of the clones is missing from these tables; in studies checked, under half for an unresolved V gene and the rest for unknown reasons. V and J calls and clone size come straight from that table; D and trimming were deduced from the DNA. In this sample, roughly 51,000 clones appear, none counted once only. The top ten clonotypes cover around 5.4% of the sample.

Input material: peripheral blood mononuclear cells. This TCR came from a person aged 18 to 70 in good health. This sequence uses TRBV5-6 and TRBJ2-3, and 8 junction bases match TRBD2. The CDR3 DNA, read in part, is TGTGCCAGCAGCTTCTCGGGGGGGGCCACAGATACG. Its product reads: CASSFSGGATDT. In full, the CDR3 reads CASSFSGGATDTQYF.